The entry below gives a single TCR beta chain sequence along with its context. This clonotype was counted ten times or more. The target of this receptor is not known. Base qualities are not at hand, and no much larger clone is one base apart. Ficoll-Paque density gradient centrifugation was used to isolate PBMCs. This record comes from a study of T-cell memory formation after mild COVID-19 (dated by TCRdb to about 2021). Concerning the study at large: Most TCR sequence clusters were specific to one of the two donors. In a couple of donors, T-cell clones that expanded and contracted after mild COVID-19 were followed by sequencing TCRalpha and TCRbeta repertoires longitudinally. The cohort was made up of two young adult volunteers, one female and one male, who were previously healthy.

The germline V gene specifies SGHRS as CDR1 and YFSETQ as CDR2. CDR3 length: 17 amino acids, cysteine to phenylalanine. Left in the record is the CDR3 DNA by itself, 51 bases read in frame from the first base. V is cut by 0 bases and J by 4 bases, and the space between the germline ends is 19 bases. Instrument on record: Illumina NovaSeq 6000. cDNA libraries for TCRalpha and TCRbeta were prepared by 5'RACE using constant-segment primers, with sample barcodes and unique molecular identifiers added. Trizol reagent was used to extract RNA from every sample. Library amplification was performed in two PCR steps, and a second sample barcode and Illumina TruSeq adapters were introduced in the second step. Sequencing of the libraries was done on an Illumina NovaSeq, producing 2 x 150 bp paired-end reads. The original methods were these. With migec v1.2.7, reads were demultiplexed and then collapsed into UMI-guided consensus sequences. Using mixcr v2.1.11, the UMI consensuses were aligned to TRA and TRB V and J templates and assembled into clonotypes. A clonotype was counted as expanded or contracted only when both edgeR and NoisET called the clonotype significant, with the noise models trained on biological replicates. For edgeR calls, the thresholds were a false discovery rate-adjusted p below 0.01 and a log2 fold-change of 1. As an exploratory analysis of dynamics, PCA with hierarchical clustering was applied to max-normalized trajectories of the 1000 most abundant clonotypes. Separately sequenced CD4+ and CD8+ repertoires were used to assign the CD4 or CD8 phenotype of responding clones. TCRdb handled the public reads itself, with Q25 trimming in fastp and clone calling in MiXCR, and kept productive beta chains. Under each unique CDR3 protein, matching rows form one entry showing the most common genes and DNA. The V and J calls reflect TCRdb's pipeline rather than the authors' work. The sample contains a few hundred thousand distinct CDR3 sequences, approximately 15% of them found a single time. The ten most abundant clones make up 22% of the sample.

Summary of the overall study and its limitations: Some responding clones were detected in pre-infection memory, which suggested that pre-existing cross-reactive memory T cells had joined the SARS-CoV-2 response. The second-wave clones that peaked on day 37 were not confirmed to be SARS-CoV-2 specific. Balanced CD4/CD8 phenotypes were observed for clones contracting from day 15 to 85, whereas a bias towards CD4+ was observed for a second wave of clones expanding from day 15 to 37. Contracting CD4+ clones appeared mostly in the CM and EM memory subsets, whereas CD8+ clones were enriched in EMRA. The study included only a couple of mild cases, and larger cohorts that include severe cases with pre-infection samples were judged to be necessary.

The chain uses TRBV5-1 and TRBJ1-2, with the D gene uncertain. This receptor was obtained from a man aged 18-30 years who had mild COVID-19 (a few samples of this study predate the infection). The sample titles of this study are shuffled in the database, so cell type and time point are left out; the donor was told from shared clones. Sequences were obtained from PBMCs or a T cell subset sorted from them (not recorded which). The CDR3 has the sequence CASSLEASVNLPYGYTF. The DNA is as follows: TGCGCCAGCAGCTTGGAGGCATCAGTCAACCTACCCTATGGCTACACCTTC.